The 19 T cell receptor beta chains presented below share a single source sample, sequenced in a study of human T cells and chemical hapten exposure (dated by TCRdb to 2020 to 2023). Libraries were made using RACE. The instrument was a NextSeq 500. TCRdb reprocessing: public reads trimmed at Q25 with fastp, clones called with MiXCR, in-frame beta chains kept. Identical CDR3 proteins give one entry, which carries the most common genes and DNA. In all, the sample holds about 71,000 distinct CDR3 sequences, and approximately 12% of those were seen once. More than 1.3% of the sample comes from the top ten. This specimen's time point label, interpreted: patch test 3, about 24 weeks after DPC sensitization. Interpreted using the paper, the treatment or condition label stands for: therapeutic diphenylcyclopropenone sensitization with weekly scalp DPC. The source was whole blood, collected in connection with sensitization to the hapten diphenylcyclopropenone (DPC). The receptor source for this set is a woman aged 50 to 60 with alopecia areata. Some clones in this sample may be carry-over from other donors' samples.

The CDR3 protein is CASSTGLTYEQYF. DNA for the CDR3: TGTGCCAGTTCTACAGGGTTGACCTACGAGCAGTACTTC. The rearrangement uses TRBV27 and TRBJ2-7; the D gene is possibly TRBD1 (6 bases). The CDR3 contains 13 residues. Deletions cut 9 bases from V and 2 bases from J, with 14 bases between. From germline, CDR1 is MNHEY and CDR2 SMNVEV (reference sequence).

This clonotype has only a few counts. The chain couples TRBV18 to TRBJ1-5; D remains ambiguous. Germline-derived CDR1 and CDR2 are KGHSH and LQKENI. This CDR3 has 15 residues. Trimming cost V 3 bases and J 5 bases, with 14 bases left between them. As DNA, the CDR3 is TGTGCCAGCTCACCGGACGGGTTGGAATATCAGCCCCAGCATTTT. It codes for CASSPDGLEYQPQHF.

V and J are TRBV5-1 and TRBJ2-5, with 13 bases aligning to TRBD2. V dropped 0 bases and J dropped 0; count of bases not matched to a gene: 8. The CDR3 has 19 residues. Germline V gene lookup returns CDR1 SGHRS and CDR2 YFSETQ. CDR3 DNA sequence: TGCGCCAGCAGCTTGGAACGGACTAGCGGGGGATATAACCAAGAGACCCAGTACTTC. It specifies CASSLERTSGGYNQETQYF.

This clonotype showed up many times. The genes are TRBV27 and TRBJ1-1, with 10 bases aligning to TRBD1. V was pared by 6 bases and J by 1 base, with 8 bases of the junction left unmatched. In germline, CDR1 is MNHEY, CDR2 SMNVEV (reference sequence). The CDR3 totals 16 residues. The CDR3 loop is CASSPGQGYENTEAFF. The CDR3 coding sequence is TGTGCCAGCAGCCCGGGACAGGGGTACGAGAACACTGAAGCTTTCTTT.

The chain uses TRBV9 and TRBJ2-7; D is uncertain. CDR1 and CDR2 (germline): SGDLS, YYNGEE. With 0 bases removed from V and 0 bases from J, the gap between germline ends came to 7 bases. There are 14 residues in the CDR3. The CDR3, as DNA: TGTGCCAGCAGCGTAGGTGCGAGCTCCTACGAGCAGTACTTC. Its translation is CASSVGASSYEQYF.

This chain joins TRBV3-1 and TRBJ1-2, with D possibly TRBD1 on 6 matching bases. The CDR3 contains 14 residues. CDR1 LGHDT and CDR2 YNNKEL come from the germline V gene (reference sequence). V gave up 2 bases and J gave up 4 bases, with 11 bases separating them. CDR3 nucleotides: TGTGCCAGCAGCCAATCGTCAGGGGTCTATGGCTACACCTTC. It specifies CASSQSSGVYGYTF.

This clonotype showed up many times. V is TRBV2 and J is TRBJ2-2; perhaps TRBD1 as D (8 bases). CDR1 and CDR2 (germline): SNHLY, FYNNEI. The V end was cut by 7 bases, the J end by 4 bases, with 16 bases between. The CDR3 sequence is 15 residues long. CDR3 coding DNA: TGTGCCAGCAATCCGGACAGGGAGGGCACCGGGGAGCTGTTTTTT. This codes for CASNPDREGTGELFF.

This clonotype was counted a few times. V and J are TRBV11-3 and TRBJ1-3; D gene uncertain. The CDR3 is made up of 19 amino acids. Germline-derived CDR1 and CDR2 are SGHNT and YENEEA. V lost 0 bases, J lost 0 bases, and 18 bases lay in between. CDR3 DNA: TGTGCCAGCAGCTTAGATCTTCACACAGATTATTTCTCTGGAAACACCATATATTTT. It is translated as CASSLDLHTDYFSGNTIYF.

J is TRBJ1-2 and V is TRBV28; D gene unclear. The V gene's germline CDR1 is MDHEN and CDR2 SYDVKM. This CDR3 is built from 14 residues. V shed 1 base and J shed 4 bases, with 10 bases lying between them. CDR3 in amino acids: CASSLSPEIYGYTF. The CDR3 DNA reads TGTGCCAGCAGTTTATCCCCGGAGATCTATGGCTACACCTTC.

A few counts support this clonotype. J is TRBJ2-7 and V is TRBV28; the D is unclear. This CDR3 comprises 12 residues. The V gene's germline CDR1 is MDHEN and CDR2 SYDVKM. Trimming removed 6 bases at V and 6 bases at J, with 12 bases between. The CDR3, as DNA: TGTGCCAGCAGACGCCCGCTCGGCGAGCAGTACTTC. This encodes CASRRPLGEQYF.

This clonotype was observed at least ten times. The chain uses TRBV7-8 and TRBJ1-4, with a tentative D call TRBD1 (5 bases). Germline V gene data show CDR1 as SGHVS and CDR2 as FQNEAQ. The CDR3 loop spans 14 amino acids. V lost 5 bases to trimming and J lost 2 bases, with 9 bases between them. CDR3: CASSLRQTNEKLFF. The CDR3 bases are TGTGCCAGCAGCCTACGACAGACTAATGAAAAACTGTTTTTT.

Many counts were recorded for this clonotype. Here the CDR3 DNA reads TGCAGCTCAAAAGAGGTCGGGGGTAATGAGCAGTACTTC. This sequence encodes CSSKEVGGNEQYF. The chain couples TRBV29-1 to TRBJ2-7; tentatively, D is TRBD2 (6 bases). The CDR3 sequence is 13 residues long. Per the germline V gene, CDR1 is SQVTM and CDR2 is ANQGSEA. Trimming pared 8 bases from V and 7 bases from J, leaving 21 bases between.

This clonotype was seen more than once but under ten times. J is TRBJ1-4 and V is TRBV5-1; no clear D. The germline V and J ends were trimmed by 0 bases and 5 bases, with 8 bases remaining between them. This CDR3 is 14 amino acids long. Germline CDR1 reads SGHRS; CDR2 reads YFSETQ. For the CDR3, the DNA is TGCGCCAGCAGCTTGGACGGATACAATGAAAAACTGTTTTTT. Translated: CASSLDGYNEKLFF.

Ten or more counts support this clonotype. V usage is TRBV7-8 and J usage is TRBJ2-2, with a tentative D call TRBD1 (5 bases). Germline values: CDR1 SGHVS, CDR2 FQNEAQ. The V end lost 1 base, the J end lost 4 bases, and 19 bases lay between the germline ends. This CDR3 is built from 18 residues. The CDR3 region has the DNA TGTGCCAGCAGCTTAGGCCGAGACTCCCTTGGGGCCACCGGGGAGCTGTTTTTT. Protein: CASSLGRDSLGATGELFF.

This clonotype showed up many times. The rearrangement links TRBV12-3 or TRBV12-4 to TRBJ1-1; possibly TRBD1 for D (6 bases). Trimming removed 6 bases from V and 5 bases from J, with 10 bases in between. The CDR3 is made up of 12 amino acids. The CDR3 region is CASRAQGTEAFF. DNA of the CDR3: TGTGCCAGCAGAGCACAGGGAACTGAAGCTTTCTTT.

This clonotype was picked up a small number of times. The CDR3 region has the DNA TGTGCCAGCAGCTTGGACTTCCTTGGGAATGAGCAGTTCTTC. As protein: CASSLDFLGNEQFF. J is TRBJ2-1 and V is TRBV7-9; D is possibly TRBD2 (5 bases). Trimming cost V 3 bases and J 7 bases, with 13 bases left between them. The CDR3 covers 14 residues. Germline V gene lookup returns CDR1 SEHNR and CDR2 FQNEAQ (reference sequence).

The rearrangement uses TRBV6-5 and TRBJ1-6; the D is unclear. Germline values: CDR1 MNHEY, CDR2 SVGAGI. The CDR3 is 14 residues long. V was cut by 7 bases and J by 9 bases, with 16 bases left in between. In DNA, the CDR3 is TGTGCCAGCACAACCGGAACGGAACCTTCACCCCTCCACTTT. Translated, it gives CASTTGTEPSPLHF.

In DNA form, the CDR3 reads TGCAGTGCTAGCGGGGACCCTAGAAATTACTACAATGAGCAGTTCTTC. Protein product: CSASGDPRNYYNEQFF. The V gene is TRBV20-1, the J gene TRBJ2-1; either TRBD1 or TRBD2 may supply D (5 bases each). Trimming pared 3 bases from V and 3 bases from J, leaving 18 bases between. Germline V gene lookup returns CDR1 DFQATT and CDR2 SNEGSKA (reference sequence). The CDR3 spans 16 residues.

V usage is TRBV28 and J usage is TRBJ2-1, with D possibly matching TRBD2 (6 bases). Germline V gene data show CDR1 as MDHEN and CDR2 as SYDVKM. Trimming shortened V by 3 bases and J by 5 bases, and 11 bases separated the two germline ends. The CDR3 has 14 residues. For the CDR3, the DNA is TGTGCCAGCAGTTTCCCCGGGAGCAACAATGAGCAGTTCTTC. Its translation is CASSFPGSNNEQFF.